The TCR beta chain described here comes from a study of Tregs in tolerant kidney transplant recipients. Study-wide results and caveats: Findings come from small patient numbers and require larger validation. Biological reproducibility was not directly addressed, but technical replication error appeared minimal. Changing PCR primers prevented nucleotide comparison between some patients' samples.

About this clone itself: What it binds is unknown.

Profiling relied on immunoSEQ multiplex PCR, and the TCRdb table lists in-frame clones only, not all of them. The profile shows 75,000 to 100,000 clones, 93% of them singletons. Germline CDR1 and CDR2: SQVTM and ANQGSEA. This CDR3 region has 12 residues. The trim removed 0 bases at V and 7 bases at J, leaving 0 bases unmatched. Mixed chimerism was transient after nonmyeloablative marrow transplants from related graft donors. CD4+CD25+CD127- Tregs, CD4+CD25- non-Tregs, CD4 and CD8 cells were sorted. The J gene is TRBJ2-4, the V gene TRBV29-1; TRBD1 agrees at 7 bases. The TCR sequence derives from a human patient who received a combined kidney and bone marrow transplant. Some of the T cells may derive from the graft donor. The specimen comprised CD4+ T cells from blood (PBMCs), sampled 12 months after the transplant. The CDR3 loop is CSVEDRGNIQYF. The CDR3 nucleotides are TGCAGCGTTGAAGACAGGGGGAACATTCAGTACTTC.